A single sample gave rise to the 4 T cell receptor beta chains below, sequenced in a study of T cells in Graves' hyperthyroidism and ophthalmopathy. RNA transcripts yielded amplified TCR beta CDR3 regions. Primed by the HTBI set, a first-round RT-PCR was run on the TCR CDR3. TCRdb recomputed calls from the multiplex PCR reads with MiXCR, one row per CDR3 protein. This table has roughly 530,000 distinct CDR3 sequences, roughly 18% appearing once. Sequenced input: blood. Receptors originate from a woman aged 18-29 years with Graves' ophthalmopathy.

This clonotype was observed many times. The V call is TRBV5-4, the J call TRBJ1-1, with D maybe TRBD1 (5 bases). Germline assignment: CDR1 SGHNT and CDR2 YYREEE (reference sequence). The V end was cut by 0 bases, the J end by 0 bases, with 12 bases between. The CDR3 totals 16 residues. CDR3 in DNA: TGTGCCAGCAGCTTGGACTCCGGGACGGTGAACACTGAAGCTTTCTTT. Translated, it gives CASSLDSGTVNTEAFF.

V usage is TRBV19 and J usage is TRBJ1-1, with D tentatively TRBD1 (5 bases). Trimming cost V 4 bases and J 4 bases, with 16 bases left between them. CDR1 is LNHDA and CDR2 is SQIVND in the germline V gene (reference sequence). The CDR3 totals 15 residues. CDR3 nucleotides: TGTGCCAGTAGTACTCACGGACAAAGTGGCACTGAAGCTTTCTTT. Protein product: CASSTHGQSGTEAFF.

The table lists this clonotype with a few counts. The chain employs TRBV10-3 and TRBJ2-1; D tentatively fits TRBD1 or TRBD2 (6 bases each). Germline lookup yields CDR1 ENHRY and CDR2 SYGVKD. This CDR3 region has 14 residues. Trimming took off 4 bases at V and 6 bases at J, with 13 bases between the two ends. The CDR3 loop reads CAISAGGGFNEQFF. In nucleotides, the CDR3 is TGTGCCATCAGTGCCGGGGGCGGATTCAATGAGCAGTTCTTC.

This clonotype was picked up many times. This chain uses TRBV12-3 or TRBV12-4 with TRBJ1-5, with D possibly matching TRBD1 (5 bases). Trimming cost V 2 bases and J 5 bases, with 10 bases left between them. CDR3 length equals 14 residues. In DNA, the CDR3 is TGTGCCAGCAGTTTATTGGACACCGATCAGCCCCAGCATTTT. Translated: CASSLLDTDQPQHF.